This T cell receptor beta chain was obtained from a study of T-cell reconstitution after alpha-beta-depleted transplantation in children. This CDR3 contains 15 residues. After removal of 7 bases from V and 4 bases from J, the junction contained 8 bases not matched to a gene. The library targeted TCRbeta and was prepared with unique molecular identifiers. TCRdb called the PCR reads again in MiXCR, with one record for every CDR3 protein. The top ten hold over 12% of the sample, which has some 550,000 distinct CDR3 sequences, more than 20% seen once. At least ten counts were recorded for this clonotype.

The receptor was isolated from a boy in the first two years of life who had a stem cell transplant for acute myeloid leukemia, so the T cells may come from the graft donor. This sample comprised PBMCs, mostly from graft donor cells, obtained 360 days after TCRalphabeta/CD19-depleted stem cell transplant. The V gene is TRBV12-3 or TRBV12-4, the J gene TRBJ2-1; 9 nucleotides line up with TRBD1. The CDR3 region is CASKQGARLYNEQFF. The DNA of the CDR3 is TGTGCCAGCAAACAGGGGGCCCGTCTATACAATGAGCAGTTCTTC.